These T cell receptor beta chains were read from a single sample in a study of neurological immune-mediated disorders. TCRdb called the 5' RACE reads again in MiXCR, with one record for every CDR3 protein. Counted here are over 25,000 distinct CDR3 sequences, roughly 12% occurring once; the ten biggest clones make up 6% to 8.5%. The sequenced sample was PBMCs. Receptors originate from a man between 60 and 75 years old in good health. Both conserved end residues are trimmed from each CDR3.

TRBV20-1	TRBJ1-4	SARDFQTTNEKLF
TRBV2	TRBJ2-1	ARQDRAGNEQF
TRBV11-2	TRBJ1-2	ASSSLQGNYGYT
TRBV12-3/TRBV12-4	TRBJ1-6	ASSLREAATSLH
TRBV24-1	TRBJ2-1	ATSPRGLGEQF
TRBV10-2	TRBJ2-2	ASRLAGETGELF
TRBV6-2/TRBV6-3	TRBJ2-7	ASSLSAGTAGEQY
TRBV7-3	TRBJ2-1	ASSFGTNPNNEQF
TRBV6-5	TRBJ2-7	ASSLDSSGVGEQY
TRBV7-9	TRBJ2-3	ASNPGRARTDTQY
TRBV12-3/TRBV12-4	TRBJ2-4	ASSLTVVGIQY
TRBV20-1	TRBJ1-2	SARRQGQLDKGYT
TRBV10-1	TRBJ2-7	ASSESGSGTAVGDEQY
TRBV9	TRBJ2-2	ASSVGVGAETGELF
TRBV7-3	TRBJ2-3	ASSLSGTRTDTQY
TRBV7-2	TRBJ1-1	ASSLGGTVNTEAF
TRBV20-1	TRBJ2-3	SAARIAGNTDTQY
TRBV27	TRBJ2-1	ASSLGTAYFNEQF
TRBV28	TRBJ2-3	ASTPRLLDTQY
TRBV12-3/TRBV12-4	TRBJ2-7	ASSSPGNPYEQY
TRBV14	TRBJ1-3	ASSPVGRAFGNTIY
TRBV20-1	TRBJ2-7	SAETGSYEQY
TRBV5-1	TRBJ2-3	ASSLTGSAVDTQY
TRBV7-7	TRBJ2-1	ASISDRWNEQF
TRBV20-1	TRBJ2-7	SAREVWGIYEQY
TRBV5-1	TRBJ1-1	ASSLKGGEQAF
TRBV14	TRBJ2-7	ASSQWTGGWYEQY
TRBV7-3	TRBJ2-1	ASSFELGEQF
TRBV20-1	TRBJ2-7	SARGWTSGAREQY
TRBV29-1	TRBJ1-1	SGYQGRNTEAF
TRBV20-1	TRBJ1-5	SARNSYNQPQH
TRBV12-3/TRBV12-4	TRBJ1-4	ASSRGEKLF
TRBV7-2	TRBJ2-1	ASSSRTSSYNEQF
TRBV5-1	TRBJ2-1	ASSLGASSYNEQF
TRBV9	TRBJ1-2	ASSKTGTGFYGYT
TRBV11-3	TRBJ1-4	ASSLRSWNEEKLF
TRBV25-1	TRBJ2-5	SSSEFAQQETQY